Listed below are T cell receptor beta chains from one sample, sequenced in a study of blood T cell repertoires in COVID-19. The data were produced by immunoSEQ multiplex PCR, yet TCRdb's version contains in-frame clones alone and is incomplete. The table includes approximately 250,000 clones, more than 70% detected once. Sequencing was performed on PBMCs or T cells enriched from blood (not recorded which). These receptor sequences come from a woman aged 60-75 years in a cohort exposed to, infected with or recovered from COVID-19 (not recorded which). CDR3s include the opening cysteine and the closing phenylalanine or tryptophan. The D gene is left open where the match is weak. Clone size is stated in some rows and not others, as once, few, many or a class when expanded.

j_call: TRBJ1-1; clone_size: .; d_call: TRBD1; v_call: TRBV5-1; cdr3_aa: CASSLGTGGARTEAFF; cdr3_nt: TGCGCCAGCAGCTTGGGGACAGGGGGCGCGAGGACTGAAGCTTTCTTT
j_call: TRBJ2-1; clone_size: .; d_call: .; v_call: TRBV5-4; cdr3_aa: CASSSLGGSYNEQFF; cdr3_nt: TGTGCCAGCAGCTCACTAGGGGGTTCCTACAATGAGCAGTTCTTC
j_call: TRBJ2-2; clone_size: .; d_call: TRBD1; v_call: TRBV28; cdr3_aa: CASSLGTGVNTGELFF; cdr3_nt: TGTGCCAGCAGTTTAGGGACAGGGGTTAACACCGGGGAGCTGTTTTTT
j_call: TRBJ2-7; clone_size: .; d_call: TRBD2; v_call: TRBV2; cdr3_aa: CASSLLAGDFYEQYF; cdr3_nt: TGTGCCAGCAGTCTACTAGCGGGAGACTTCTACGAGCAGTACTTC
j_call: TRBJ2-4; clone_size: once; d_call: .; v_call: TRBV3-1/TRBV3-2; cdr3_aa: CASSQGTALAKNIQYF; cdr3_nt: TGTGCCAGCAGCCAAGGGACAGCTTTAGCCAAAAACATTCAGTACTTC
j_call: TRBJ2-1; clone_size: few; d_call: .; v_call: TRBV9; cdr3_aa: CASSAVRVVGGINEQFF; cdr3_nt: TGTGCCAGCAGCGCCGTCCGGGTTGTGGGAGGCATCAATGAGCAGTTCTTC
j_call: TRBJ2-7; clone_size: .; d_call: TRBD2; v_call: TRBV9; cdr3_aa: CASSVEGSGAYEQYF; cdr3_nt: TGTGCCAGCAGCGTAGAGGGTAGCGGGGCCTACGAGCAGTACTTC
j_call: TRBJ2-3; clone_size: .; d_call: TRBD2; v_call: TRBV2; cdr3_aa: CASTTSGRASDTQYF; cdr3_nt: TGTGCCAGCACGACTAGCGGGAGGGCTTCAGATACGCAGTATTTT
j_call: TRBJ2-3; clone_size: .; d_call: TRBD2; v_call: TRBV2; cdr3_aa: CASSGTSVQADTQYF; cdr3_nt: TGTGCCAGCAGTGGGACTAGCGTGCAGGCAGATACGCAGTATTTT
j_call: TRBJ2-7; clone_size: .; d_call: .; v_call: TRBV7-3; cdr3_aa: CASTPTRGGAQYEQYF; cdr3_nt: TGTGCCAGCACCCCCACGAGGGGGGGGGCGCAGTACGAGCAGTACTTC
j_call: TRBJ2-3; clone_size: .; d_call: TRBD2; v_call: TRBV30; cdr3_aa: CAWLAGGSTDTQYF; cdr3_nt: TGTGCCTGGCTAGCGGGAGGAAGCACAGATACGCAGTATTTT
j_call: TRBJ1-5; clone_size: .; d_call: .; v_call: TRBV19; cdr3_aa: CASSRGRDSNQPQHF; cdr3_nt: TGTGCCAGTAGTAGGGGCAGGGATAGCAATCAGCCCCAGCATTTT
j_call: TRBJ2-2; clone_size: .; d_call: TRBD2; v_call: TRBV28; cdr3_aa: CASSFGTSGPNTGELFF; cdr3_nt: TGTGCCAGCAGTTTCGGGACTAGCGGGCCGAACACCGGGGAGCTGTTTTTT
j_call: TRBJ2-1; clone_size: .; d_call: TRBD1; v_call: TRBV24-1; cdr3_aa: CATSDSGTGNNEQFF; cdr3_nt: TGTGCCACCAGTGATTCCGGGACAGGGAACAATGAGCAGTTCTTC
j_call: TRBJ2-7; clone_size: .; d_call: TRBD1; v_call: TRBV10-2; cdr3_aa: CASSEPDRASYEQYF; cdr3_nt: TGCGCCAGCAGTGAGCCGGACAGGGCTTCCTACGAGCAGTACTTC
j_call: TRBJ2-4; clone_size: once; d_call: .; v_call: TRBV7-2; cdr3_aa: CASSLGRSAKNIQYF; cdr3_nt: TGTGCCAGCAGCTTAGGTCGTAGCGCCAAAAACATTCAGTACTTC
j_call: TRBJ2-1; clone_size: .; d_call: TRBD1; v_call: TRBV27; cdr3_aa: CASSRPTGTNEQFF; cdr3_nt: TGTGCCAGCAGTCGCCCGACAGGGACCAATGAGCAGTTCTTC
j_call: TRBJ2-6; clone_size: .; d_call: TRBD1; v_call: TRBV7-8; cdr3_aa: CASSLRQHRGQGRAGANVLTF; cdr3_nt: TGTGCCAGCAGCTTACGGCAACACCGGGGACAGGGGCGTGCAGGGGCCAACGTCCTGACTTTC
j_call: TRBJ2-5; clone_size: .; d_call: TRBD2; v_call: TRBV30; cdr3_aa: CAWSTSLPGLVETQYF; cdr3_nt: TGTGCCTGGAGTACTTCGTTGCCGGGACTAGTGGAGACCCAGTACTTC
j_call: TRBJ1-2; clone_size: .; d_call: .; v_call: TRBV19; cdr3_aa: CASSIESGYGYTF; cdr3_nt: TGTGCCAGTAGTATCGAATCCGGCTATGGCTACACCTTC
j_call: TRBJ1-2; clone_size: .; d_call: .; v_call: TRBV29-1; cdr3_aa: CSVARQTGGYTF; cdr3_nt: TGCAGCGTTGCCCGGCAGACGGGTGGCTACACCTTC
j_call: TRBJ2-7; clone_size: .; d_call: TRBD1; v_call: TRBV18; cdr3_aa: CASSPGTVSSYEQYF; cdr3_nt: TGTGCCAGCTCACCTGGGACAGTTAGTTCCTACGAGCAGTACTTC
j_call: TRBJ2-7; clone_size: .; d_call: TRBD2; v_call: TRBV10-2; cdr3_aa: CASSATSGLYEQYF; cdr3_nt: TGCGCCAGCAGCGCGACTAGCGGTTTATACGAGCAGTACTTC
j_call: TRBJ2-1; clone_size: .; d_call: TRBD1; v_call: TRBV5-1; cdr3_aa: CASSFGTGGYNEQFF; cdr3_nt: TGCGCCAGCAGCTTCGGGACAGGGGGCTACAATGAGCAGTTCTTC
j_call: TRBJ2-3; clone_size: .; d_call: .; v_call: TRBV7-9; cdr3_aa: CASSLGGGAHTDTQYF; cdr3_nt: TGTGCCAGCAGCTTGGGGGGAGGCGCACACACAGATACGCAGTATTTT
j_call: TRBJ2-4; clone_size: .; d_call: TRBD1; v_call: TRBV7-2; cdr3_aa: CASREGGGGSNIQYF; cdr3_nt: TGTGCCAGCAGGGAAGGGGGCGGTGGGTCAAACATTCAGTACTTC
j_call: TRBJ2-3; clone_size: .; d_call: .; v_call: TRBV6-4; cdr3_aa: CASSASRDLYTDTQYF; cdr3_nt: TGTGCCAGCAGTGCGTCCCGGGACTTGTACACAGATACGCAGTATTTT
j_call: TRBJ2-6; clone_size: .; d_call: .; v_call: TRBV19; cdr3_aa: CASSRGQLKSPGANVLTF; cdr3_nt: TGTGCCAGTAGTAGAGGACAGCTTAAGTCTCCTGGGGCCAACGTCCTGACTTTC
j_call: TRBJ2-5; clone_size: .; d_call: TRBD1; v_call: TRBV5-4; cdr3_aa: CASSVTGGGQETQYF; cdr3_nt: TGTGCCAGCAGCGTTACAGGGGGTGGCCAAGAGACCCAGTACTTC
j_call: TRBJ2-7; clone_size: .; d_call: TRBD2; v_call: TRBV5-4; cdr3_aa: CASSRGEGIREQYF; cdr3_nt: TGTGCCAGCAGCCGGGGGGAGGGGATACGGGAGCAGTACTTC
j_call: TRBJ2-3; clone_size: .; d_call: TRBD2; v_call: TRBV15; cdr3_aa: CATSRDGTSGITDTQYF; cdr3_nt: TGTGCCACCAGCAGAGATGGGACTAGCGGGATTACAGATACGCAGTATTTT
j_call: TRBJ1-6; clone_size: once; d_call: .; v_call: TRBV4-3; cdr3_aa: CASSSDSPNSPLHF; cdr3_nt: TGCGCCAGCAGCTCTGACAGCCCCAATTCACCCCTCCACTTT
j_call: TRBJ1-2; clone_size: .; d_call: TRBD1; v_call: TRBV28; cdr3_aa: CASTKGGQGGYGYTF; cdr3_nt: TGTGCCAGCACTAAGGGGGGACAGGGCGGCTATGGCTACACCTTC
j_call: TRBJ1-5; clone_size: .; d_call: TRBD1; v_call: TRBV2; cdr3_aa: CASSYPGQGLWPQHF; cdr3_nt: TGTGCCAGCAGCTACCCGGGACAGGGGTTATGGCCCCAGCATTTT
j_call: TRBJ2-1; clone_size: .; d_call: TRBD2; v_call: TRBV5-1; cdr3_aa: CASSSRLAGNNEQFF; cdr3_nt: TGCGCCAGCAGCTCCCGTCTAGCGGGAAACAATGAGCAGTTCTTC
j_call: TRBJ1-4; clone_size: .; d_call: TRBD1; v_call: TRBV25-1; cdr3_aa: CASSGTGSAKLFF; cdr3_nt: TGTGCCAGCTCTGGGACAGGCTCGGCAAAACTGTTTTTT
j_call: TRBJ1-1; clone_size: .; d_call: .; v_call: TRBV6-1; cdr3_aa: CASSEAPAKGEAFF; cdr3_nt: TGTGCCAGCAGTGAAGCTCCAGCGAAGGGGGAAGCTTTCTTT
j_call: TRBJ1-2; clone_size: .; d_call: .; v_call: TRBV19; cdr3_aa: CASSIVGFYGYTF; cdr3_nt: TGTGCCAGTAGTATAGTGGGCTTCTATGGCTACACCTTC
j_call: TRBJ1-5; clone_size: .; d_call: TRBD1; v_call: TRBV3-1/TRBV3-2; cdr3_aa: CASSHTGVNQPQHF; cdr3_nt: TGTGCCAGCAGCCATACAGGGGTCAATCAGCCCCAGCATTTT
j_call: TRBJ1-4; clone_size: .; d_call: .; v_call: TRBV4-3; cdr3_aa: CASSQEGAATNEKLFF; cdr3_nt: TGCGCCAGCAGCCAAGAGGGAGCCGCAACTAATGAAAAACTGTTTTTT